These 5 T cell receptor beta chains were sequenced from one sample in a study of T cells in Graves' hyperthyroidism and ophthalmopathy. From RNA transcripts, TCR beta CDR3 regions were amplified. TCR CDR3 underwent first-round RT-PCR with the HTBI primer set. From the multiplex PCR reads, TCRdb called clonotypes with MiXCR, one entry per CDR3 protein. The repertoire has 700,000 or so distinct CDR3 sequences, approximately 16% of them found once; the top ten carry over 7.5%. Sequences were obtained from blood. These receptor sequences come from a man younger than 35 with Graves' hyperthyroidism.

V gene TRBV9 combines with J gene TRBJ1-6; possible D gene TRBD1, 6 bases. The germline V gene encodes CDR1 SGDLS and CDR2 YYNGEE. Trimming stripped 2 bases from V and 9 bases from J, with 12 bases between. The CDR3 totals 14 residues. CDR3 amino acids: CASSVGQFGSPLHF. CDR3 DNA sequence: TGTGCCAGCAGCGTTGGACAGTTTGGTTCACCCCTCCACTTT.

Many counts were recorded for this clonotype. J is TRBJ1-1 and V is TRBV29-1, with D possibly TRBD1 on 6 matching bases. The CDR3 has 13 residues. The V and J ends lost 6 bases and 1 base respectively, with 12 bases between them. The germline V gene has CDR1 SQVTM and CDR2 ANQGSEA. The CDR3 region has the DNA TGCAGCGTGGCTAGGGGGGGGAACACTGAAGCTTTCTTT. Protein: CSVARGGNTEAFF.

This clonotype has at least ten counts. The DNA of the CDR3 is TGTGCCAGCAGTTTAGAGTCGGGAGGCTACGAGCAGTACTTC. Translated, it gives CASSLESGGYEQYF. The rearrangement uses TRBV12-3 or TRBV12-4 and TRBJ2-7; TRBD2 matches at 7 bases. The CDR3 consists of 14 residues. V was clipped by 1 base and J by 3 bases; unmatched bases: 3.

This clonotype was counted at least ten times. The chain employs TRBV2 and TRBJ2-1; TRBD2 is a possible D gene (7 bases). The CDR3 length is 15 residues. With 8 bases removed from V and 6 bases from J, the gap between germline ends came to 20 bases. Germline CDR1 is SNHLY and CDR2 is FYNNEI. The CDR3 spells CASARDEGGGNEQFF. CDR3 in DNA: TGTGCCAGCGCCCGGGACGAAGGGGGGGGCAATGAGCAGTTCTTC.

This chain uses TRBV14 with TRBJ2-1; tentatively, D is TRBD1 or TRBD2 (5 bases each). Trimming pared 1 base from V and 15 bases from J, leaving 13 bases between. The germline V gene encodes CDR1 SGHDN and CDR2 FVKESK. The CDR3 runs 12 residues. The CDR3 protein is CASSQVGTAWFF. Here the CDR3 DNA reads TGTGCCAGCAGCCAAGTGGGGACGGCCTGGTTCTTC.